Below are 22 T cell receptor beta chains sequenced from a single sample in a study of cytomegalovirus exposure and HLA in healthy donors. Amplification used 60 Vbeta primers and 13 Jbeta primers. Assay: immunoSEQ multiplex PCR; the TCRdb copy retains only in-frame clones and omits some. The sample lists 95,000 to 100,000 clones; roughly 74% were seen once. The source material was PBMCs. The receptors shown here come from a woman aged 40 to 49 in good health and CMV-seronegative.

The chain carries TRBV9 and TRBJ2-1; TRBD2 agrees at 8 bases. The CDR3 has 16 residues. Germline V gene sequence: CDR1 SGDLS, CDR2 YYNGEE. Trimming removed 0 bases from V and 2 bases from J; junction bases left unmatched: 4. The DNA for the CDR3 is TGTGCCAGCAGCGTAGGGGGTAGCGGGGCCTACAATGAGCAGTTCTTC. It is translated as CASSVGGSGAYNEQFF.

This clone was counted a few times. The rearrangement uses TRBV5-1 and TRBJ2-3; 8 bases map to TRBD2. V trimming: 4 bases; J trimming: 4 bases; junction bases outside the gene matches: 5. The CDR3 consists of 14 residues. Per the germline V gene, CDR1 is SGHRS and CDR2 is YFSETQ. The chain's CDR3 is CASSATSASDTQYF. The CDR3 nucleotides read TGCGCCAGCAGCGCGACTAGCGCCTCAGATACGCAGTATTTT.

The rearrangement joins TRBV19 to TRBJ1-2; D unclear. The germline CDR1 and CDR2 sequences are LNHDA and SQIVND (reference sequence). Deletions cut 4 bases from V and 6 bases from J, with 12 bases between. The CDR3 is made up of 13 amino acids. CDR3 protein: CASSTLREDGYTF. The CDR3 DNA reads as TGTGCCAGTAGTACGCTCCGGGAAGATGGCTACACCTTC. The full variable domain, with the rest looked up from reference TRBV19 and TRBJ1-2, is DGGITQSPKYLFRKEGQNVTLSCEQNLNHDAMYWYRQDPGQGLRLIYYSQIVNDFQKGDIAEGYSVSREKKESFPLTVTSAQKNPTAFYLCASSTLREDGYTFGSGTRLTVV.

This clone was seen once. The V call is TRBV6-5, the J call TRBJ1-2, with 8 bases lining up with TRBD1. The V and J ends lost 2 bases and 9 bases, in that order; junction bases with no gene match: 5. This CDR3 comprises 13 residues. The germline gives CDR1 MNHEY, CDR2 SVGAGI. The CDR3 region has the DNA TGTGCCAGCAGTTACGCAGGGGGCGCGAGCTACACCTTC. It specifies CASSYAGGASYTF.

The chain couples TRBV7-9 to TRBJ2-5; perhaps TRBD2 as D (6 bases). Germline values: CDR1 SEHNR, CDR2 FQNEAQ (reference sequence). V was clipped by 2 bases and J by 3 bases, with 13 bases between them. CDR3 length: 15 amino acids. CDR3 coding DNA: TGTGCCAGCAGCTTACGTTGGCGGGGAGAAGAGACCCAGTACTTC. Its protein product is CASSLRWRGEETQYF.

This clone occurred a few times. The chain couples TRBV19 to TRBJ1-5; 9 positions agree with TRBD1. Trimming at V came to 6 bases and at J to 1 base, leaving 4 bases not matched to a gene. In germline, CDR1 is LNHDA, CDR2 SQIVND (reference sequence). The CDR3 runs 15 residues. The CDR3 loop reads CASSWTGESNQPQHF. In nucleotides, the CDR3 is TGTGCCAGTAGCTGGACAGGGGAAAGCAATCAGCCCCAGCATTTT.

Written as DNA, the CDR3 is TGTGCCAGCAGCTTGGAGTTGGGGGACAGGTTGTACGAGCAGTACTTC. This encodes CASSLELGDRLYEQYF. V gene TRBV5-8 combines with J gene TRBJ2-7; 8 bases align to TRBD1. This CDR3 is built from 16 residues. J lost 4 bases, V lost 0 bases, and 9 bases had no gene match. In germline, CDR1 is SGHTS, CDR2 YDEGEE.

The CDR3 DNA reads as TGTGCCAGCAGCTCTCAGGGGGGCACTGAAGCTTTCTTT. This codes for CASSSQGGTEAFF. The chain has TRBV7-3 and TRBJ1-1; 7 bases match TRBD1. Losses at the gene ends were 4 bases for V and 4 bases for J; bases not matched to a gene: 3. The length of the CDR3 is 13 residues. Germline CDR1 and CDR2: SGHTA and FQGTGA.

V usage is TRBV15 and J usage is TRBJ2-7; TRBD2 might be the D (5 bases). The V gene's germline CDR1 is LNHNV and CDR2 YYDKDF (reference sequence). V lost 1 base, J lost 0 bases, and 7 bases lay in between. The CDR3 is 14 residues long. CDR3 loop: CATSRAGFSYEQYF. In DNA form, the CDR3 reads TGTGCCACCAGCAGAGCGGGGTTCTCCTACGAGCAGTACTTC.

J is TRBJ2-1 and V is TRBV5-1; 11 bases align to TRBD2. Trimming cost V 4 bases and J 4 bases; bases outside gene matches: 10. In germline, CDR1 is SGHRS, CDR2 YFSETQ. The CDR3 loop spans 17 amino acids. CDR3 DNA: TGCGCCAGCAGCCTAGAGAGGGGACTAGCGGTTTACAATGAGCAGTTCTTC. Translation: CASSLERGLAVYNEQFF.

There are a few counts of this clone. The chain carries TRBV7-3 and TRBJ2-1, with 8 bases fitting TRBD2. The V gene's germline CDR1 is SGHTA and CDR2 FQGTGA. V lost 5 bases to trimming and J lost 6 bases; unmatched junction nucleotides: 9. CDR3 size: 15 residues. The CDR3 sequence is CASSPRGGRFNEQFF. The CDR3 DNA sequence: TGTGCCAGCAGCCCTCGGGGGGGGCGATTCAATGAGCAGTTCTTC.

The chain uses TRBV19 and TRBJ1-5; 7 bases fit TRBD1. This CDR3 comprises 14 residues. Germline-derived CDR1 and CDR2 are LNHDA and SQIVND (reference sequence). Germline trimming cut 4 bases from V and 2 bases from J; bases unmatched to any gene: 2. In DNA form, the CDR3 reads TGTGCCAGTAGTAGGGACAGTCGCAATCAGCCCCAGCATTTT. Encoded protein: CASSRDSRNQPQHF.

This chain joins TRBV20-1 and TRBJ1-2; D uncertain. V shed 4 bases and J shed 5 bases, with 8 bases lying between them. The CDR3 length is 11 residues. CDR1 is DFQATT, CDR2 SNEGSKA, per germline (reference sequence). This chain's CDR3 is CSATGLYGYTF. The CDR3 DNA is TGCAGTGCTACAGGATTATATGGCTACACCTTC.

This CDR3 is CASSLERPGETQYF. Here the CDR3 DNA reads TGTGCCAGCAGCTTAGAGCGTCCCGGGGAGACCCAGTACTTC. This chain joins TRBV7-6 and TRBJ2-5; no firm D call. This CDR3 spans 14 amino acids. Trimming pared 1 base from V and 5 bases from J, leaving 11 bases between. Per germline, CDR1 SGHVS and CDR2 FNYEAQ. Full variable domain (missing parts from reference TRBV7-6 and TRBJ2-5): GAGVSQSPRYKVTKRGQDVALRCDPISGHVSLYWYRQALGQGPEFLTYFNYEAQQDKSGLPNDRFSAERPEGSISTLTIQRTEQRDSAMYRCASSLERPGETQYFGPGTRLLVL.

The V call is TRBV19, the J call TRBJ1-5, with TRBD1 identical over 7 bases. The CDR3 is 16 residues long. Germline assignment: CDR1 LNHDA and CDR2 SQIVND (reference sequence). With 3 bases clipped from V and 5 bases from J, the junction kept 10 bases outside the gene matches. The CDR3 bases are TGTGCCAGTAGTATCTGGGGGGCAGGGGGAGATCAGCCCCAGCATTTT. Amino acids: CASSIWGAGGDQPQHF.

The rearrangement links TRBV6-1 to TRBJ2-7; 8 nucleotides align to TRBD2. With 4 bases clipped from V and 6 bases from J, the junction kept 8 bases outside the gene matches. This CDR3 region has 14 residues. Germline CDR1 is MNHNS and CDR2 is SASEGT. The CDR3 protein is CASSGLTSATEQYF. The CDR3 nucleotides read TGTGCCAGCAGTGGGTTGACTAGCGCGACCGAGCAGTACTTC.

This chain links TRBV19 with TRBJ2-3; 7 bases are a match to TRBD2. CDR1 and CDR2 from the germline V gene are LNHDA and SQIVND (reference sequence). This CDR3 has 15 amino acids. V lost 3 bases, J lost 7 bases, and 10 bases stayed unmatched. The CDR3 nucleotides read TGTGCCAGTAGTATGACTAGCCAGAAAACTAATACGCAGTATTTT. Encoded protein: CASSMTSQKTNTQYF.

This clone is a singleton in its sample. The chain couples TRBV6-5 to TRBJ2-7, with TRBD1 matching over 7 bases. V lost 6 bases and J lost 2; bases outside the gene matches: 4. CDR1 and CDR2 (germline): MNHEY, SVGAGI. The length of the CDR3 is 13 residues. CDR3 coding DNA: TGTGCCAGCAGAAGGACAGGCCCCTACGAGCAGTACTTC. Protein sequence: CASRRTGPYEQYF.

The CDR3 DNA reads TGTGCCAGCAGTTCGGGGGTGGTTCAGCCCCAGCATTTT. Protein sequence: CASSSGVVQPQHF. The V gene is TRBV28, the J gene TRBJ1-5; a possible D gene is TRBD1 (5 bases). The germline gives CDR1 MDHEN, CDR2 SYDVKM. This CDR3 contains 13 residues. With 4 bases removed from V and 6 bases from J, the gap between germline ends came to 10 bases.

The V gene is TRBV5-1, the J gene TRBJ2-2; D perhaps matches TRBD2 (5 bases). This CDR3 comprises 15 residues. The ends were cut back, 4 bases at V and 1 base at J, with 11 bases in the middle. Germline V gene data show CDR1 as SGHRS and CDR2 as YFSETQ. The CDR3 spells CASSLSAGNTGELFF. CDR3 bases: TGCGCCAGCAGCCTGTCCGCGGGGAACACCGGGGAGCTGTTTTTT.

This clone appeared a few times. The J gene is TRBJ2-5, the V gene TRBV7-2; 8 bases line up with TRBD2. This CDR3 comprises 15 residues. Trimming removed 2 bases from V and 5 bases from J; junction bases left unmatched: 7. Germline V gives CDR1 SGHTA, CDR2 FQGNSA. CDR3 amino acids: CASSLYGGAWETQYF. CDR3 DNA sequence: TGTGCCAGCAGCTTATACGGGGGGGCCTGGGAGACCCAGTACTTC.

The rearrangement joins TRBV2 to TRBJ1-1; D perhaps matches TRBD1 (6 bases). The CDR3 runs 15 residues. Between the trimmed V and J ends, which lost 4 bases and 1 base, there was a span of 13 bases. Germline loops: CDR1 SNHLY, CDR2 FYNNEI. CDR3 in amino acids: CASSADRLPNTEAFF. CDR3 DNA: TGTGCCAGCAGTGCCGACAGGCTACCGAACACTGAAGCTTTCTTT.